These T cell receptor beta chains were read from a single sample in a study of blood T cells in healthy people across ages. TCRdb passed the 5' RACE reads through MiXCR, listing each CDR3 protein once. The table lists 1.6 million or so distinct CDR3 sequences, 34% of them singletons, with over 9% in the top ten. The sample consisted of blood. These receptors all stem from a woman in her 30s in good health. The CDR3 runs from the conserved cysteine through the conserved F or W. Size tells how often a clone was seen (once, few, many) or the class of an expanded clone, and some rows leave it out.

>few|TRBV2|TRBJ2-7
CACSERGTGSSYEQYF
>many|TRBV7-9|TRBJ2-7
CASSLTQGVDEQYF
>NA|TRBV7-2|TRBJ2-5
CASSCSSYQETQYF
>many|TRBV4-2|TRBJ2-7
CASSPIAPEQYF
>many|TRBV6-6|TRBJ2-7
CAVRLAENYEQYF
>many|TRBV6-6|TRBJ2-1
CASSIRVNEQFF
>NA|TRBV10-3|TRBJ1-1
CAVSLQGNTEAFF
>NA|TRBV12-3/TRBV12-4|TRBJ2-2
CAQGLAGVTGELFF
>many|TRBV20-1|TRBJ2-2
CSAREDRASNTGELFF
>NA|TRBV29-1|TRBJ2-5
CSVEPGEQETQYF
>few|TRBV7-6|TRBJ1-1
CASSSGVEGTEAFF
>NA|TRBV27|NA
CTSGSGVGYEQYF
>once|TRBV9|TRBJ2-5
CASTVGSGGLGEQYF
>few|TRBV10-3|TRBJ2-1
CAISVAGGSYNEQFF
>many|TRBV29-1|TRBJ2-7
CSASWGDYEQYF